This T cell receptor (beta chain) was sequenced in a study of CD8 T cells in Susac syndrome. RNA in amounts of 0.5 to 1 ug was reverse transcribed with random hexamers. TCRdb reprocessed the immunoSEQ multiplex PCR reads with MiXCR, giving one entry per CDR3 protein. The sample has 130,000 or so distinct CDR3 sequences; 94% are singletons. The CDR3 covers 13 residues. Looked up from germline, CDR1 is GTSNPN and CDR2 is SVGIG (reference sequence). V was shortened by 0 bases and J by 5 bases, with 8 bases between the two germline ends. This receptor was identified in a human donor in good health. Source material: CD4+ T cells from PBMCs. The chain recombines TRBV30 with TRBJ1-5; no definite D call. CDR3 sequence reads: CAWSVERDQPQHF. DNA of the CDR3: TGTGCCTGGAGTGTAGAAAGAGATCAGCCCCAGCATTTT.